This T cell receptor beta chain appears in the sequencing data of a study of cytomegalovirus exposure and HLA in healthy donors. Findings and caveats of the study: Whilst most TCR sequences proved rare, a subset of public TCRs occurred across many donors. Diagnosis of cytomegalovirus status made by the classifier reportedly showed high specificity and sensitivity.

This clone showed up just once. The antigen is unknown. Sequencing used immunoSEQ multiplex PCR; TCRdb keeps in-frame clones, though not all of them. Among 150,000 to 200,000 clones listed, about 84% were seen once. Germline V gene sequence: CDR1 LNHDA, CDR2 SQIVND (reference sequence). CDR3 length: 13 residues. V shed 5 bases and J 3 bases; nucleotides not matched to a gene: 4. Among the 120 or so subjects of the validation cohort, separate from the approximately 670-subject first cohort, were the donors. This clonotype was obtained from a woman under 30 in good health and CMV-seronegative. The V and J genes are TRBV19 and TRBJ2-7, with 7 bases identical to TRBD1. The sample was PBMCs. CDR3 in amino acids: CASSLRQGYEQYF. CDR3 DNA: TGTGCCAGTAGTCTGAGACAGGGCTACGAGCAGTACTTC.